This is a list of T cell receptor beta chains from one sample in a study of T cells in Graves' hyperthyroidism and ophthalmopathy. In TCRdb, the multiplex PCR reads were re-called with MiXCR into one record per CDR3 protein. This table has about 560,000 distinct CDR3 sequences, around 45% appearing once. Sequencing was done on a sample of peripheral blood or thyroid tissue (not recorded which). Receptors originate from a woman aged 18-30 years with Graves' hyperthyroidism. Both conserved end residues are part of each CDR3. D genes are given only for firm matches. Clone size is not always given. Where it is, it says once, few, many or a class for expanded clones.

v_call	j_call	d_call	clone_size	cdr3_aa	cdr3_nt
TRBV7-9	TRBJ2-7	TRBD2	-	CASSQDGRADYEQYF	TGTGCCAGCAGCCAAGACGGGAGGGCCGACTACGAGCAGTACTTC
TRBV10-3	TRBJ1-5	-	many	CAISDVGANQPQHF	TGTGCCATCAGTGACGTAGGGGCGAATCAGCCCCAGCATTTT
TRBV20-1	TRBJ1-5	-	-	CSARGANAPEHF	TGCAGTGCTAGAGGGGCGAATGCTCCCGAGCATTTT
TRBV7-3	TRBJ1-6	TRBD1	-	CASGTENPPLHF	TGTGCCAGCGGGACAGAAAATCCACCCCTCCACTTT
TRBV6-1	TRBJ1-1	-	few	CASSKATRGTEAFF	TGTGCCAGCAGCAAGGCCACAAGGGGCACTGAAGCTTTCTTT
TRBV6-5	TRBJ1-4	TRBD1	few	CASSSQGNTNEKLFF	TGTGCCAGCAGTTCACAGGGGAACACTAATGAAAAACTGTTTTTT
TRBV7-9	TRBJ1-5	-	few	CASGGVGLNANQPQHF	TGTGCAAGCGGCGGGGTGGGGTTGAACGCCAATCAGCCCCAGCATTTT
TRBV13	TRBJ2-7	TRBD1	few	CASNGQGAEYEQYF	TGTGCCAGCAACGGACAGGGGGCAGAATACGAGCAGTACTTC
TRBV7-6	TRBJ1-2	-	many	CASSRRGRDYGYTF	TGTGCCAGCAGCCGCAGGGGTAGGGACTATGGCTACACCTTC
TRBV2	TRBJ2-1	-	-	CASSFLAGNEQFF	TGTGCCAGCAGTTTTCTGGCGGGCAATGAGCAGTTCTTC
TRBV14	TRBJ2-7	TRBD2	-	CASSQVFLGLAGGGALSYEQYF	TGTGCCAGCAGCCAAGTTTTTTTGGGACTAGCAGGAGGAGGGGCTCTCTCCTACGAGCAGTACTTC
TRBV20-1	TRBJ2-3	TRBD2	-	CSALLAGGPDTQYF	TGCAGTGCTCTTCTAGCGGGAGGGCCAGATACGCAGTATTTT
TRBV5-1	TRBJ1-2	-	once	CASSLGGGFYGYTF	TGCGCCAGCAGCTTGGGGGGGGGCTTCTATGGCTACACCTTC
TRBV20-1	TRBJ2-2	-	-	CSARDPGIGELFF	TGCAGTGCTAGAGACCCGGGGATCGGGGAGCTGTTTTTT
TRBV25-1	TRBJ1-6	-	many	CASSDGTRLGSPLHF	TGTGCCAGCAGTGACGGGACCCGCCTGGGTTCACCCCTCCACTTT
TRBV10-3	TRBJ1-6	-	once	CAISPAGVNSPLHF	TGTGCCATCAGTCCCGCAGGGGTGAATTCACCCCTCCACTTT
TRBV6-6	TRBJ1-5	TRBD1	few	CATTSTGDRPQHF	TGTGCCACCACGTCGACAGGGGACCGGCCCCAGCATTTT
TRBV11-1	TRBJ2-5	-	-	CASSLTIQETQYF	TGTGCCAGCAGCTTGACAATCCAAGAGACCCAGTACTTC
TRBV7-6	TRBJ1-2	TRBD1	many	CASSPSTGFDGYTF	TGTGCCAGCAGCCCCTCGACAGGGTTTGACGGCTACACCTTC
TRBV7-8	TRBJ1-5	TRBD1	many	CASSLAQGVLSNQPQHF	TGTGCCAGCAGCTTAGCTCAGGGGGTATTGAGCAATCAGCCCCAGCATTTT
TRBV24-1	TRBJ1-5	-	-	CATSPGQVRQPQHF	TGTGCCACTTCGCCAGGTCAAGTGAGGCAGCCCCAGCATTTT
TRBV12-3/TRBV12-4	TRBJ2-6	-	-	CASSFFLRTDNVLTF	TGTGCCAGCAGTTTCTTCTTACGAACCGACAACGTCCTGACTTTC
TRBV7-3	TRBJ1-6	TRBD1	many	CASSPQGANSPLHF	TGTGCCAGCAGCCCGCAGGGGGCCAATTCACCCCTCCACTTT
TRBV19	TRBJ1-5	TRBD1	many	CASRGGLGNQPQHF	TGTGCCAGTAGAGGGGGCTTGGGCAATCAGCCCCAGCATTTT
TRBV7-9	TRBJ2-7	-	few	CASSVYSGVNEQYF	TGTGCCAGCAGCGTCTACTCGGGTGTCAACGAGCAGTACTTC
TRBV7-9	TRBJ1-1	-	-	CASSLLVSTEAFF	TGTGCCAGCAGCTTACTGGTCTCCACTGAAGCTTTCTTT
TRBV7-9	TRBJ2-7	-	many	CASSLGTGTSAPYEQYF	TGTGCCAGCAGCTTAGGGACAGGAACTAGCGCACCCTACGAGCAGTACTTC
TRBV7-9	TRBJ1-1	-	-	CASSQDSAGMNTEAFF	TGCGCCAGCAGCCAAGATAGCGCAGGGATGAACACTGAAGCTTTCTTT
TRBV24-1	TRBJ2-2	-	many	CATSDQGRPTGELFF	TGTGCCACCAGTGATCAGGGACGGCCGACCGGGGAGCTGTTTTTT
TRBV2	TRBJ1-4	TRBD1	-	CASSEARGREKLFF	TGTGCCAGCAGTGAAGCGAGGGGGCGCGAAAAACTGTTTTTT
TRBV11-2	TRBJ2-5	-	-	CASSAAGAIETQYF	TGTGCCAGCAGCGCGGCGGGGGCGATAGAGACCCAGTACTTC
TRBV9	TRBJ2-5	-	few	CASSGGLGETQYF	TGTGCCAGCAGCGGGGGACTTGGAGAGACCCAGTACTTC
TRBV29-1	TRBJ2-5	-	-	CSVDGQGWETQYF	TGCAGCGTTGACGGTCAGGGGTGGGAGACCCAGTACTTC
TRBV10-3	TRBJ1-2	-	many	CAISLQEGGYTF	TGTGCCATCAGTCTACAGGAGGGTGGCTACACCTTC
TRBV6-5	TRBJ1-1	-	-	CASSLIQAIAFF	TGTGCCAGCAGTTTAATTCAGGCGATAGCTTTCTTT
TRBV29-1	TRBJ2-5	TRBD2	-	CSVEVASSGGQETQYF	TGCAGCGTTGAAGTGGCAAGTTCGGGGGGACAAGAGACCCAGTACTTC
TRBV6-1	TRBJ2-7	-	once	CASRGTADSYEQYF	TGTGCCAGCCGCGGGACAGCGGACTCCTACGAGCAGTACTTC
TRBV29-1	TRBJ1-1	-	-	CSVASGAQTEAFF	TGCAGCGTTGCCTCAGGGGCGCAGACTGAAGCTTTCTTT
TRBV9	TRBJ2-2	-	-	CASSSRTHGTGELFF	TGTGCCAGCAGCTCTCGGACCCACGGCACCGGGGAGCTGTTTTTT
TRBV9	TRBJ2-2	-	few	CASSVGLGRTGELFF	TGTGCCAGCAGCGTAGGATTGGGGCGTACCGGGGAGCTGTTTTTT
TRBV29-1	TRBJ1-1	TRBD1	-	CSVEVWTGYTEAFF	TGCAGCGTTGAAGTATGGACAGGTTACACTGAAGCTTTCTTT
TRBV14	TRBJ2-3	-	once	CASSPGSTDTQYF	TGTGCCAGCAGCCCAGGTAGCACAGATACGCAGTATTTT
TRBV4-1	TRBJ2-7	TRBD2	few	CASNLLAGVGYEQYF	TGCGCCAGCAACCTACTAGCGGGAGTAGGTTACGAGCAGTACTTC
TRBV7-9	TRBJ1-2	-	many	CASSFDWTIAF	TGTGCCAGCAGCTTCGACTGGACTATCGCCTTC
TRBV2	TRBJ2-7	-	many	CASSEEARQYF	TGTGCCAGCAGTGAAGAGGCGAGGCAGTACTTC